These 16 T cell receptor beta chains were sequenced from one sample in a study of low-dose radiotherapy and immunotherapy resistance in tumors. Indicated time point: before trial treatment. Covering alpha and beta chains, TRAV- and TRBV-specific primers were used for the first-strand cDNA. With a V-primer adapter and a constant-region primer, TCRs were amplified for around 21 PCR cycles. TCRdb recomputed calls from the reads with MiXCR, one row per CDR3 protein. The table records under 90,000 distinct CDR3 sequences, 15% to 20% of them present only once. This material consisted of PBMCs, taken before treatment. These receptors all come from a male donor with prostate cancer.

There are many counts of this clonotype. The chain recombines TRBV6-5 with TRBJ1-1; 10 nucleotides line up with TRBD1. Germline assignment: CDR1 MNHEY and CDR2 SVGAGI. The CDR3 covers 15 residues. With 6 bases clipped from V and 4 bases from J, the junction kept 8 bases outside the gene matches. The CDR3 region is CASRTGGIVGTEAFF. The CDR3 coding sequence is TGTGCCAGCAGGACAGGGGGCATAGTGGGCACTGAAGCTTTCTTT.

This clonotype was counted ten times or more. The CDR3 spells CASSLTTGGRDEQFF. Here the CDR3 DNA reads TGTGCCAGCAGTTTGACGACAGGGGGTCGGGATGAGCAGTTCTTC. J is TRBJ2-1 and V is TRBV12-3 or TRBV12-4; 9 positions match TRBD1. The trim removed 3 bases at V and 8 bases at J, leaving 8 bases unmatched. The CDR3 sequence is 15 residues long.

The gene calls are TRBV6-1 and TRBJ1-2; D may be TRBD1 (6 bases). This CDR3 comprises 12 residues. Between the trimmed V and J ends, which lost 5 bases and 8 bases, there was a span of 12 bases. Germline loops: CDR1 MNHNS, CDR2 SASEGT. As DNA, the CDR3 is TGTGCCAGCAGTCACTTACAGGGCGGCTACACCTTC. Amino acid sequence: CASSHLQGGYTF.

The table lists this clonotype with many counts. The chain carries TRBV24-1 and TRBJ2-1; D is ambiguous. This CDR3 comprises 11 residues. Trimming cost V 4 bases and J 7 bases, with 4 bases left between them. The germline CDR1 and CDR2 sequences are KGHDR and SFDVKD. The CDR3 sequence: CATSDSNEQFF. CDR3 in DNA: TGTGCCACCAGTGACTCTAATGAGCAGTTCTTC.

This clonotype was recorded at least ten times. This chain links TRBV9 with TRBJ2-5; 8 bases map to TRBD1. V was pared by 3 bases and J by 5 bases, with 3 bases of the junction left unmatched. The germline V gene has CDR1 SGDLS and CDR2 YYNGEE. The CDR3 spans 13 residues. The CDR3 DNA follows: TGTGCCAGCAGCGGGACAGGGTTGGAGACCCAGTACTTC. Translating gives CASSGTGLETQYF.

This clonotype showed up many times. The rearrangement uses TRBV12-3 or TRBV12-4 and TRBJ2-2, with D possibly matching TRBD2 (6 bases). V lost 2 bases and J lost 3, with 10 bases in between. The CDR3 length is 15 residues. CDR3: CASSLNGGYTGELFF. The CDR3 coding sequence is TGTGCCAGCAGTTTAAACGGGGGATACACCGGGGAGCTGTTTTTT.

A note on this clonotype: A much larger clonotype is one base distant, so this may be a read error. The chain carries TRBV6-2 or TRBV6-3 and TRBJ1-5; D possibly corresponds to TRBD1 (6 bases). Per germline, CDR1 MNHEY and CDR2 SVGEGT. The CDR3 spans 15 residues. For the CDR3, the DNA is TGTGCCAGCAGCCCGATGAACAGGGCGGGTCAGCCCCATCATTTT. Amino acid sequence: CASSPMNRAGQPHHF.

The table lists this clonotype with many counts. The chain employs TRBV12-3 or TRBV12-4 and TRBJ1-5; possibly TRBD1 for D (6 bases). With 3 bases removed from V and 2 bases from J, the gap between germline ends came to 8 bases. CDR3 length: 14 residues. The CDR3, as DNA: TGTGCCAGCAGTTTGGCAGGGGGCAATCAGCCCCAGCATTTT. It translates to CASSLAGGNQPQHF.

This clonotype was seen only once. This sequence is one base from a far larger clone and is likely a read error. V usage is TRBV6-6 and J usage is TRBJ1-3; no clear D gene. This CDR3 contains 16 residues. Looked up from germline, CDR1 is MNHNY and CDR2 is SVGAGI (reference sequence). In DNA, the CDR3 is TGTGTCAGCAGTTACGGCAGCGACCACTCTGGAAACACCATATATTTT. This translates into CVSSYGSDHSGNTIYF.

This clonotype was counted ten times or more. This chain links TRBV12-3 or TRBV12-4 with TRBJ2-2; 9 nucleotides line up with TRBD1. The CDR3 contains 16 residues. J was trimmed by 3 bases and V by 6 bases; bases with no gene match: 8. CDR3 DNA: TGTGCCAGCAGCACGGGACAGGGTCGCGACACCGGGGAGCTGTTTTTT. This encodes CASSTGQGRDTGELFF.

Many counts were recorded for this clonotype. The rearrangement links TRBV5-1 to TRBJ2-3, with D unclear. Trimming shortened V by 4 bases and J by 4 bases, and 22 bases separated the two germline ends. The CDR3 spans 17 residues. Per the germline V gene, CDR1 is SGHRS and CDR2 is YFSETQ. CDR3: CASSQDRPPHPPDTQYF. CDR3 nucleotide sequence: TGCGCCAGCAGCCAAGACCGCCCACCCCATCCGCCAGATACGCAGTATTTT.

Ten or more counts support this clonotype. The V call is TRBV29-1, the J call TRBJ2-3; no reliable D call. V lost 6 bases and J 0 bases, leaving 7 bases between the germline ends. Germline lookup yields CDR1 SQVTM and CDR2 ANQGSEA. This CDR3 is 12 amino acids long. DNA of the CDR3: TGCAGCGTCAGATCTAGCACAGATACGCAGTATTTT. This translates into CSVRSSTDTQYF.

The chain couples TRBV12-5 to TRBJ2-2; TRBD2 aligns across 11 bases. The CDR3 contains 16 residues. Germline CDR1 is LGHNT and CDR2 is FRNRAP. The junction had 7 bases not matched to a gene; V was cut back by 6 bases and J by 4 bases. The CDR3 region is CASGRTSGLSTGELFF. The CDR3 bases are TGTGCTAGTGGGAGGACTAGCGGGCTGAGCACCGGGGAGCTGTTTTTT.

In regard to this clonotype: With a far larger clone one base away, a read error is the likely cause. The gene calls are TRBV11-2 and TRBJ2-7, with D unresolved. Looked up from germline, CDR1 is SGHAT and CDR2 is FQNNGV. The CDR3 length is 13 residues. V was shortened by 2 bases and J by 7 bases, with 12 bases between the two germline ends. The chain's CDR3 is CASSLWATNEQYF. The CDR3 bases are TGTGCCAGCAGCTTATGGGCGACGAATGAGCAGTACTTC.

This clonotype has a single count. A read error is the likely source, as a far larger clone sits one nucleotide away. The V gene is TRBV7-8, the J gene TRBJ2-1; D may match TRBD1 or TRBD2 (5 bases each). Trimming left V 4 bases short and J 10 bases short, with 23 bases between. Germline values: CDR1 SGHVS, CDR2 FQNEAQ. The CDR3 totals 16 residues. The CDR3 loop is CASSSLRDRRGYEQFF. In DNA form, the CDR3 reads TGTGCCAGCAGCTCACTCCGGGACCGCAGAGGCTACGAGCAGTTCTTC.

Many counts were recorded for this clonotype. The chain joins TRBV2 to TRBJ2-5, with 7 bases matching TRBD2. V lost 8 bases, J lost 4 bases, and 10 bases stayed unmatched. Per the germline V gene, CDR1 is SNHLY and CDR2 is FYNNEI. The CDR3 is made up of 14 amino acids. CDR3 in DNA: TGTGCCAGCGGGCAGGGTGCGGGAGCAGAGACCCAGTACTTC. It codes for CASGQGAGAETQYF.